This T cell receptor beta chain is drawn from a study of CXCR3-negative and CXCR3-positive naive CD8 T cells. General study results and limits: The level of CXCR3 expression partially decreased after cryopreservation; the majority of assays used fresh PBMCs.

The libraries of TRB cDNA were constructed through 5' RACE using UMI labels. TCRdb re-analyzed the 5' RACE reads; it lists each CDR3 protein once, without DNA. Its table records approximately 66,000 distinct CDR3 sequences. Germline lookup yields CDR1 SGHKS and CDR2 YYEKEE (reference sequence). The CDR3 is 17 residues long. Comment on this clonotype: Its matching antigen is unknown.

The receptor's source is a human donor in good health. Some clones in this sample may be carry-over from other donors' samples. Sample: naive CXCR3- CD8+ T cells from blood. Subset given: CD45RO-CCR7+CD27+CD95- naive CD8+ T cells lacking CXCR3 (TNR3-). This chain connects TRBV5-5 to TRBJ2-2; TCRdb names TRBD2, which stays unverified in the absence of DNA. CDR3 sequence reads: CASSRDGLPYYTGELFF.